The 19 T cell receptor beta chains listed next were all sequenced from one sample in a study of human T cells and chemical hapten exposure (dated by TCRdb to about 2021). This specimen's time point label, interpreted: patch test 1, 2 weeks after DPC sensitization. The treatment or condition label of this sample denotes: therapeutic diphenylcyclopropenone sensitization with weekly scalp DPC. The library was built by means of RACE. Sequencer: NextSeq 500. The public reads were reanalyzed by TCRdb: fastp trimming at Q25, MiXCR alignment, in-frame beta chains only. Each CDR3 protein appears once, grouped with its most common genes and DNA. The sample has about 360,000 distinct CDR3 sequences on record, more than 4.5% of them singletons. The ten largest clones represent about 2.2% of the sample. This sample comprised whole blood, obtained in connection with sensitization to the hapten diphenylcyclopropenone (DPC). The receptors derive from a woman aged 45 to 65 with alopecia areata. Some clones in this sample may be carry-over from other donors' samples.

This clonotype was seen more than once but under ten times. The genes are TRBV6-5 and TRBJ1-5; D is unresolved. Trimming removed 0 bases at V and 4 bases at J, with 7 bases between. CDR3 size: 14 residues. Germline CDR1 and CDR2: MNHEY and SVGAGI. Here the CDR3 reads CASSYSSNNQPQHF. Written as DNA, the CDR3 is TGTGCCAGCAGTTACTCATCGAATAATCAGCCCCAGCATTTT.

The chain is built from TRBV7-2 and TRBJ1-6; D unclear. V gave up 1 base and J gave up 5 bases, with 9 bases separating them. Looked up from germline, CDR1 is SGHTA and CDR2 is FQGNSA. The CDR3 loop spans 15 amino acids. The DNA of the CDR3 is TGTGCCAGCAGCTTAGTCGGCAGGAATAATTCACCCCTCCACTTT. Protein: CASSLVGRNNSPLHF.

This clonotype was seen at least ten times. V gene TRBV6-1 combines with J gene TRBJ2-3, with 9 bases fitting TRBD2. The germline gives CDR1 MNHNS, CDR2 SASEGT. The junction had 3 bases not matched to a gene; V was cut back by 1 base and J by 4 bases. The CDR3 spans 15 residues. CDR3 nucleotide sequence: TGTGCCAGCAGTGAAGAAGGCGGGGGGGCAGATACGCAGTATTTT. Encoded protein: CASSEEGGGADTQYF.

This clonotype was seen a handful of times. The J gene is TRBJ1-2, the V gene TRBV2, with a weak D call TRBD1 (5 bases). CDR3 length: 13 amino acids. V was clipped by 8 bases and J by 4 bases, with 14 bases between them. CDR1 and CDR2 (germline): SNHLY, FYNNEI. The CDR3 nucleotides are TGTGCCAGCTGGCAGGGAAGACTCTATGGCTACACCTTC. This translates into CASWQGRLYGYTF. Looking up the rest from reference TRBV2 and TRBJ1-2 gives the full variable domain: EPEVTQTPSHQVTQMGQEVILRCVPISNHLYFYWYRQILGQKVEFLVSFYNNEISEKSEIFDDQFSVERPDGSNFTLKIRSTKLEDSAMYFCASWQGRLYGYTFGSGTRLTVV.

Ten or more counts support this clonotype. The chain uses TRBV7-2 and TRBJ1-5; maybe TRBD1 (6 bases). Trimming removed 6 bases from V and 6 bases from J, with 12 bases in between. This CDR3 is built from 13 residues. Germline CDR1 SGHTA, CDR2 FQGNSA. CDR3 coding DNA: TGTGCCAGCAGTCCCCGGGGGCGTCAGCCCCAGCATTTT. Its protein is CASSPRGRQPQHF.

This clonotype was recorded at least ten times. The chain has TRBV7-2 and TRBJ1-2; no definite D call. There are 14 residues in the CDR3. V lost 5 bases, J lost 7 bases, and 17 bases lay in between. From germline, CDR1 is SGHTA and CDR2 FQGNSA. In DNA form, the CDR3 reads TGTGCCAGCAGCGGCGTCCAGGTTGTTTCTGGCTACACCTTC. Translation gives CASSGVQVVSGYTF.

The chain couples TRBV6-1 to TRBJ1-3; D unresolved. Germline V gives CDR1 MNHNS, CDR2 SASEGT. This CDR3 has 13 residues. V lost 6 bases, J lost 2 bases, and 8 bases lay in between. The CDR3 loop is CASREVTGNTIYF. DNA of the CDR3: TGTGCCAGCAGGGAGGTGACTGGAAACACCATATATTTT.

This clonotype was seen ten or more times. The chain has TRBV9 and TRBJ1-2, with D tentatively TRBD1 (5 bases). Germline assignment: CDR1 SGDLS and CDR2 YYNGEE. The CDR3 runs 14 residues. Trimming cost V 4 bases and J 7 bases, with 17 bases left between them. The CDR3 here is CASSPGGALLGYTF. The DNA of the CDR3 is TGTGCCAGCAGCCCCGGTGGGGCTCTGCTTGGCTACACCTTC.

This clonotype was detected ten times or more. The V and J genes are TRBV29-1 and TRBJ1-2; D possibly corresponds to TRBD1 (5 bases). The CDR3 has 17 residues. V shed 3 bases and J shed 4 bases, with 24 bases lying between them. Germline assignment: CDR1 SQVTM and CDR2 ANQGSEA. CDR3: CSVESRSRQPRAYGYTF. The CDR3 DNA is TGCAGCGTTGAGAGCCGATCACGACAGCCCAGAGCCTATGGCTACACCTTC.

This clonotype was detected ten times or more. V is TRBV6-6 and J is TRBJ2-1, with D maybe TRBD1 (6 bases). The length of the CDR3 is 14 residues. The V gene lost 6 bases and the J gene lost 4 bases, with 13 bases spanning the gap. The germline V gene encodes CDR1 MNHNY and CDR2 SVGAGI (reference sequence). In DNA form, the CDR3 reads TGTGCCAGCAGGTCCGGGACACGGTACAATGAGCAGTTCTTC. It is translated as CASRSGTRYNEQFF.

This clonotype was picked up many times. V gene TRBV7-2 combines with J gene TRBJ1-1; D is unclear. In germline, CDR1 is SGHTA, CDR2 FQGNSA. V was shortened by 7 bases and J by 5 bases, with 11 bases between the two germline ends. The CDR3 loop spans 12 amino acids. The chain's CDR3 is CASNDGLTEAFF. CDR3 nucleotide sequence: TGTGCCAGCAACGACGGCCTGACTGAAGCTTTCTTT.

This clonotype appeared many times. This rearrangement joins TRBV29-1 to TRBJ1-2; maybe TRBD1 (6 bases). The germline V and J ends were trimmed by 4 bases and 4 bases, with 19 bases remaining between them. Germline CDR1 SQVTM, CDR2 ANQGSEA. The CDR3 spans 15 residues. CDR3 DNA: TGCAGCGTTGCCCCCGGGACACTTAACCCCTATGGCTACACCTTC. Translating it yields CSVAPGTLNPYGYTF.

The gene calls are TRBV28 and TRBJ2-2, with D maybe TRBD1 (6 bases). V lost 5 bases and J 4 bases, leaving 14 bases between the germline ends. The CDR3 spans 15 residues. Per the germline V gene, CDR1 is MDHEN and CDR2 is SYDVKM. The CDR3 loop reads CASSPIQGPTGELFF. The CDR3 DNA reads TGTGCCAGCAGTCCCATACAGGGACCCACCGGGGAGCTGTTTTTT.

This clonotype occurred many times. The J gene is TRBJ2-5, the V gene TRBV28; perhaps TRBD1 as D (8 bases). This CDR3 contains 15 residues. V shed 1 base and J shed 5 bases, with 14 bases lying between them. Per germline, CDR1 MDHEN and CDR2 SYDVKM. The CDR3 region has the DNA TGTGCCAGCAGTTTATTACAGGGGGGGGCGGAGACCCAGTACTTC. It encodes CASSLLQGGAETQYF. The variable domain in full, with the rest retrieved from reference TRBV28 and TRBJ2-5, is DVKVTQSSRYLVKRTGEKVFLECVQDMDHENMFWYRQDPGLGLRLIYFSYDVKMKEKGDIPEGYSVSREKKERFSLILESASTNQTSMYLCASSLLQGGAETQYFGPGTRLLVL.

This clonotype has a count of ten or more. The chain joins TRBV20-1 to TRBJ2-7; 11 bases agree with TRBD2. J lost 2 bases, V lost 2 bases, and 8 bases had no gene match. Germline CDR1 DFQATT, CDR2 SNEGSKA (reference sequence). The length of the CDR3 is 16 residues. The CDR3 coding sequence is TGCAGTGCTAGACCTCTACTAGCGGGAGTAACCTACGAGCAGTACTTC. Protein product: CSARPLLAGVTYEQYF.

The chain recombines TRBV3-1 with TRBJ2-1; the match to TRBD2 covers 7 bases. The CDR3 is 16 residues long. The ends lost 4 bases at V and 0 bases at J; junction bases unmatched: 6. Germline V gives CDR1 LGHDT, CDR2 YNNKEL (reference sequence). The CDR3 DNA reads TGTGCCAGCAGCCGGCTAGCGGCGTTCTCCTACAATGAGCAGTTCTTC. Translation: CASSRLAAFSYNEQFF.

This clonotype was picked up a small number of times. This chain uses TRBV19 with TRBJ2-2; 7 bases map to TRBD1. Per the germline V gene, CDR1 is LNHDA and CDR2 is SQIVND (reference sequence). After removal of 3 bases from V and 3 bases from J, the junction contained 4 bases not matched to a gene. The CDR3 sequence is 15 residues long. CDR3 sequence (DNA): TGTGCCAGTAGTATGGAGACAGGGTACACCGGGGAGCTGTTTTTT. Amino acids: CASSMETGYTGELFF.

This clonotype occurred a few times. V usage is TRBV6-5 and J usage is TRBJ2-1; 9 nucleotides agree with TRBD1. V shed 5 bases and J 2 bases; nucleotides not matched to a gene: 10. The CDR3 extends over 17 amino acids. The V gene's germline CDR1 is MNHEY and CDR2 SVGAGI. The CDR3, as DNA: TGTGCCAGCAGTGGCCCCGGTGGGACAGGGACCTACAATGAGCAGTTCTTC. This encodes CASSGPGGTGTYNEQFF.

This clonotype was seen a handful of times. The chain joins TRBV6-1 to TRBJ2-7; D perhaps matches TRBD1 (5 bases). CDR1 and CDR2 (germline): MNHNS, SASEGT. The CDR3 runs 14 residues. Trimming stripped 1 base from V and 4 bases from J, with 11 bases between. This CDR3 reads CASSEEAGWYEQYF. The CDR3, as DNA: TGTGCCAGCAGTGAAGAGGCAGGGTGGTACGAGCAGTACTTC.